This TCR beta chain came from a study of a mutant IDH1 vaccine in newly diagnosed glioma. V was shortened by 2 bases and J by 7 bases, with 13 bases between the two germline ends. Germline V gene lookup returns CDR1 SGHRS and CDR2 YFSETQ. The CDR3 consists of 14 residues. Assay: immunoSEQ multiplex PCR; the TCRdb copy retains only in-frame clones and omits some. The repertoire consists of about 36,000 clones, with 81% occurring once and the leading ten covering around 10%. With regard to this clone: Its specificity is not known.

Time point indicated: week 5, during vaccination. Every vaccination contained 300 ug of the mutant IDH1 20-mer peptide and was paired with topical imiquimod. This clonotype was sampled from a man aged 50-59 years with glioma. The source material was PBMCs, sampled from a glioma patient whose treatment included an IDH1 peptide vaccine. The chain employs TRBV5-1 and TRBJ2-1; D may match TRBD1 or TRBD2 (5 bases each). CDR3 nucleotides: TGCGCCAGCAGCTTATCCGGGGCGCGGAATGAGCAGTTCTTC. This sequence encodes CASSLSGARNEQFF.